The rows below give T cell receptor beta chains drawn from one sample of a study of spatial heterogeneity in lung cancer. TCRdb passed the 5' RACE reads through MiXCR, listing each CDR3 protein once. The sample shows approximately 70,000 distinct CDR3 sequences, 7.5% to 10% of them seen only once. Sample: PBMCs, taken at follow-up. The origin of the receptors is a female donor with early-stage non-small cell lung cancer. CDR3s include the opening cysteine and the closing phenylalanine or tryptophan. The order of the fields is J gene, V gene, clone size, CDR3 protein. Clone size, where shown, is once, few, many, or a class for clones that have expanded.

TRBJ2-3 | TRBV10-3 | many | CALKAGGSTDTQYF
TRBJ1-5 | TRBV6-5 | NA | CASSPRGKGNQPQHF
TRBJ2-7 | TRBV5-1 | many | CASSSLTGEYYEQYF
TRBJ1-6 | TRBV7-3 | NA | CASSEGPRGNSPLHF
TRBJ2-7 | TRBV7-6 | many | CASRGGNEQYF
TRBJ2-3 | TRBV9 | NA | CASSPGTAPSTDTQYF
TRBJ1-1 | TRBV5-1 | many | CASSLMARGEAFF
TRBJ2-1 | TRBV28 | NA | CASSLYLTSSYNEQFF
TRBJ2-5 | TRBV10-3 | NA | CAIRATTGQETQYF
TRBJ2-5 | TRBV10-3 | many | CAISDTTDKLETQYF
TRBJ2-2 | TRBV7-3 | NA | CASSPRLAGELFF
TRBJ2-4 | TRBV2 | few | CASNFVGLKNIQYF
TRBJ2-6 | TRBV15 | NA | CATSNRGALLTGANVLTF
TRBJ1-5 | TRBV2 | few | CASSSTGANSNQPQHF
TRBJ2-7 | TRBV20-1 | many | CSARDWTGTYEQYF
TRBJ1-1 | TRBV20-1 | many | CSASQGDAEAFF
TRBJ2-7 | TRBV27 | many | CASSLPDRTYEQYF
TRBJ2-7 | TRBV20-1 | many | CSARDPGLDAYEQYF
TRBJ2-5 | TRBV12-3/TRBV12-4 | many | CASGLAETQYF
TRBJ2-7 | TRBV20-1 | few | CSTLKGDSEQYF
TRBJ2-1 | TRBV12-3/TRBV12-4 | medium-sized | CASTPGRVAGDEQFF
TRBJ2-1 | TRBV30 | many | CAWTNPLRTVRRRNEQFF
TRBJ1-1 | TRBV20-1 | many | CSARDGASEAFF
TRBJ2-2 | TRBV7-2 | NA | CASSLAGTYTGELFF
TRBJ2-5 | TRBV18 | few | CASSPLGTLGETQYF
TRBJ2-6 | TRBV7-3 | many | CASSGTLAGANVLTF
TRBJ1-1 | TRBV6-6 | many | CASSYSFQAFF
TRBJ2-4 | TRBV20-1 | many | CSAFSGTKNIQYF
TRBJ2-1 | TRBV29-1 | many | CSVVFMGHRNNEQFF
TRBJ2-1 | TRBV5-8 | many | CASSLPGTSEGQQFF
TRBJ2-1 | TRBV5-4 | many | CASSFTGAGYNEQFF
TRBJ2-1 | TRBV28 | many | CASSSFLGTSGRFSYNEQFF
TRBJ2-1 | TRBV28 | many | CASTKSGSYNEQFF
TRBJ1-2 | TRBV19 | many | CASSMGRYYGYTF
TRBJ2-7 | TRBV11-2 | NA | CASSFAGTPGYEQYF
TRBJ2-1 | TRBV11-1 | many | CASSPLGLALNEQFF
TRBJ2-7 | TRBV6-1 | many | CASIGTGLYEQYF
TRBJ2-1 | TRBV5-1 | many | CASRAGGPNEQFF
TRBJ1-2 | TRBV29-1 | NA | CSVELGFYGYTF
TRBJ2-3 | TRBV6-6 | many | CAGAGGSLDTQYF
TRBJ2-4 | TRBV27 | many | CASSLKRETKNIQYF
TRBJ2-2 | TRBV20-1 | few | CSASLGQGTTGELFF
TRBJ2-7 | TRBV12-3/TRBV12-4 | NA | CASSTYHPAPGDHEQYF
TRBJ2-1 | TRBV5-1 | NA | CASRNGLVNEQFF
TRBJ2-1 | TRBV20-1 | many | CSASRGAGDLLYNEQFF
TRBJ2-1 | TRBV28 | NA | CASSLFASGSYNEQFF
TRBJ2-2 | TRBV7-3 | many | CASSLGETELFF
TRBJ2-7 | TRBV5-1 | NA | CASSPGQGGSYEQYF
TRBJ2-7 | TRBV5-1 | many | CASSLARGSHEQYF
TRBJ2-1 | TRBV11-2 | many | CASSLVTRGREQFF
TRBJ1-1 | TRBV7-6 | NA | CASSLVSTQSSRYTEAFF
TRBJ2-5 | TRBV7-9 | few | CASGPRTGPQETQYF
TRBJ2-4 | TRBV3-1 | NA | CASSQDLGRGHIQYF
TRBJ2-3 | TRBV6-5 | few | CASSKTGGTDTQYF
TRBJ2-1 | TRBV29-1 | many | CSAGRTSEYNEQFF
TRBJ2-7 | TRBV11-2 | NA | CASSPGFTYEQYF
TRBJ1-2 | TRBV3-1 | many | CASSQEDQGAYGYTF
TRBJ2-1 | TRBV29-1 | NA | CSVVTVYNEQFF
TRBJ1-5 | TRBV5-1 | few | CASRETENQPQHF
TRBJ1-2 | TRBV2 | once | CASSDSTKPYYGYTF